This is a list of T cell receptor beta chains from one sample in a study of cytomegalovirus exposure and HLA in healthy donors. Here immunoSEQ multiplex PCR was the method, and the copy in TCRdb shows in-frame clones only, minus some. Of approximately 160,000 clones listed, 70% were seen once; the top ten hold around 4.6%. Sequencing input: PBMCs. The source of these receptors is a man younger than 35 in good health and CMV-seropositive. Both conserved end residues are part of each CDR3. D genes are given only for firm matches. Only some rows state a clone size, as once, few, many or a class for expanded clones.

clone size	V gene	J gene	D gene	CDR3 length	CDR3 protein	CDR3 DNA
once	TRBV2	TRBJ2-2	NA	13	CASVFGRHGELFF	TGTGCCAGCGTATTCGGGAGACACGGGGAGCTGTTTTTT
few	TRBV11-1	TRBJ2-3	TRBD1	16	CASSTRTGYSTDTQYF	TGTGCCAGCAGCACCCGGACAGGGTATAGCACAGATACGCAGTATTTT
NA	TRBV21-1	TRBJ1-1	NA	13	CASTRQALPEAFF	TGTGCCAGCACCCGACAGGCCCTGCCTGAAGCTTTCTTT
once	TRBV2	TRBJ1-2	NA	14	CASSEAGTYYGYTF	TGTGCCAGCAGTGAAGCGGGGACATACTATGGCTACACCTTC
NA	TRBV2	TRBJ1-1	TRBD1	14	CASSLGQLNTEAFF	TGTGCCAGCAGTTTGGGACAGTTGAACACTGAAGCTTTCTTT
NA	TRBV18	TRBJ2-2	NA	13	CASSPRGTGELFF	TGTGCCAGCTCACCACGAGGCACCGGGGAGCTGTTTTTT
NA	TRBV14	TRBJ2-1	TRBD2	15	CASSQVAGSYNEQFF	TGTGCCAGCAGCCAGGTAGCGGGCTCCTACAATGAGCAGTTCTTC
NA	TRBV19	TRBJ2-2	NA	13	CASREPRTGELFF	TGTGCCAGTAGGGAGCCTCGCACCGGGGAGCTGTTTTTT
NA	TRBV15	TRBJ1-5	NA	15	CATSRDTGASQPQHF	TGTGCCACCAGCAGGGATACAGGCGCCAGTCAGCCCCAGCATTTT
NA	TRBV7-9	TRBJ2-5	TRBD2	17	CASSPLGSGRAGETQYF	TGTGCCAGCAGCCCTTTGGGGAGCGGGAGGGCCGGAGAGACCCAGTACTTC
NA	TRBV14	TRBJ2-5	TRBD2	17	CASSHFLGAGAWETQYF	TGTGCCAGCAGCCACTTTTTGGGTGCGGGAGCATGGGAGACCCAGTACTTC
NA	TRBV10-2	TRBJ2-3	TRBD2	14	CASASGTSTDTQYF	TGCGCCAGCGCTAGCGGTACTAGCACAGATACGCAGTATTTT
NA	TRBV2	TRBJ2-2	TRBD1	15	CASREQGVNTGELFF	TGTGCCAGCAGGGAACAGGGGGTAAACACCGGGGAGCTGTTTTTT
NA	TRBV5-6	TRBJ1-2	TRBD1	14	CASSSTGANYGYTF	TGTGCCAGCAGCTCGACAGGGGCGAACTATGGCTACACCTTC
NA	TRBV29-1	TRBJ2-3	NA	14	CSVVAVTSTDTQYF	TGCAGCGTTGTAGCGGTTACTAGCACAGATACGCAGTATTTT
NA	TRBV9	TRBJ2-5	TRBD2	15	CASSPGLAGQETQYF	TGTGCCAGCAGTCCGGGACTAGCGGGCCAAGAGACCCAGTACTTC
NA	TRBV6-1	TRBJ1-3	TRBD1	16	CASSDHRGHGGNTIYF	TGTGCCAGCAGTGACCACAGGGGGCACGGTGGAAACACCATATATTTT
NA	TRBV14	TRBJ1-1	NA	16	CASSRFTGTPNTEAFF	TGTGCCAGCAGCCGGTTCACAGGGACACCGAACACTGAAGCTTTCTTT
NA	TRBV6-5	TRBJ1-2	TRBD1	15	CASRSSVQGAHGYTF	TGTGCCAGCAGATCTTCCGTCCAGGGGGCTCATGGCTACACCTTC
NA	TRBV5-6	TRBJ1-5	NA	15	CASSYWRAINQPQHF	TGTGCCAGCAGCTATTGGAGGGCTATAAATCAGCCCCAGCATTTT
NA	TRBV6-5	TRBJ1-2	NA	14	CASSSSGTNYGYTF	TGTGCCAGCAGTTCCTCTGGCACCAACTATGGCTACACCTTC
NA	TRBV21-1	TRBJ2-1	NA	16	CASSKGRGELPNEQFF	TGTGCCAGCAGCAAGGGGAGGGGGGAGCTTCCCAATGAGCAGTTCTTC
NA	TRBV9	TRBJ2-3	NA	17	CASSVGAAVVYTDTQYF	TGTGCCAGCAGCGTGGGGGCAGCGGTCGTATACACAGATACGCAGTATTTT
NA	TRBV5-1	TRBJ2-1	TRBD1	15	CASSSPGQGPGEQFF	TGCGCCAGCAGCTCGCCGGGACAGGGGCCCGGTGAGCAGTTCTTC
NA	TRBV2	TRBJ1-6	NA	14	CASSRSSYNSPLHF	TGTGCCAGCAGTCGGAGCTCCTATAATTCACCCCTCCACTTT
NA	TRBV5-1	TRBJ2-2	TRBD2	20	CASSFKTPRTSGSNTGELFF	TGCGCCAGCAGCTTTAAAACCCCCCGGACTAGCGGGAGCAACACCGGGGAGCTGTTTTTT
NA	TRBV6-1	TRBJ1-1	NA	13	CASRRVLNTEAFF	TGTGCCAGCAGACGAGTACTGAACACTGAAGCTTTCTTT
NA	TRBV7-8	TRBJ1-5	NA	13	CASSPDSNQPQHF	TGTGCCAGCAGCCCCGACAGTAATCAGCCCCAGCATTTT
NA	TRBV6-4	TRBJ2-1	TRBD2	15	CASSDSTSGSNEQFF	TGTGCCAGCAGTGACTCAACTAGCGGGAGCAATGAGCAGTTCTTC
NA	TRBV9	TRBJ1-1	NA	14	CASSWDTLNTEAFF	TGTGCCAGCAGCTGGGACACCCTGAACACTGAAGCTTTCTTT
NA	TRBV5-6	TRBJ1-6	NA	16	CASSFSGQETNSPLHF	TGTGCCAGCAGCTTCAGCGGGCAGGAGACGAATTCACCCCTCCACTTT
NA	TRBV7-9	TRBJ2-1	TRBD1	15	CASSLGTGDSNEQFF	TGTGCCAGCAGCTTAGGGACAGGGGATTCCAATGAGCAGTTCTTC
NA	TRBV10-3	TRBJ1-4	TRBD1	15	CAISESDRGNEKLFF	TGTGCCATCAGTGAGTCCGACAGGGGTAATGAAAAACTGTTTTTT
NA	TRBV5-6	TRBJ2-3	NA	15	CASTLRGGSTDTQYF	TGTGCCAGCACCCTGCGGGGCGGGAGCACAGATACGCAGTATTTT
once	TRBV9	TRBJ2-2	NA	13	CASSVGSTGELFF	TGTGCCAGCAGCGTAGGCAGTACCGGGGAGCTGTTTTTT
NA	TRBV19	TRBJ1-2	NA	14	CASSIDTGLDGYTF	TGTGCCAGTAGTATAGACACAGGGCTGGACGGCTACACCTTC
NA	TRBV5-1	TRBJ2-2	TRBD2	15	CASSSLAGNTGELFF	TGCGCCAGCAGCTCCCTAGCGGGGAACACCGGGGAGCTGTTTTTT
NA	TRBV27	TRBJ1-2	NA	13	CASSLSSRYGYTF	TGTGCCAGCAGTTTATCATCCCGCTATGGCTACACCTTC
few	TRBV7-9	TRBJ1-1	NA	15	CASSSPGHLNTEAFF	TGTGCCAGCAGCTCTCCGGGACACCTGAACACTGAAGCTTTCTTT